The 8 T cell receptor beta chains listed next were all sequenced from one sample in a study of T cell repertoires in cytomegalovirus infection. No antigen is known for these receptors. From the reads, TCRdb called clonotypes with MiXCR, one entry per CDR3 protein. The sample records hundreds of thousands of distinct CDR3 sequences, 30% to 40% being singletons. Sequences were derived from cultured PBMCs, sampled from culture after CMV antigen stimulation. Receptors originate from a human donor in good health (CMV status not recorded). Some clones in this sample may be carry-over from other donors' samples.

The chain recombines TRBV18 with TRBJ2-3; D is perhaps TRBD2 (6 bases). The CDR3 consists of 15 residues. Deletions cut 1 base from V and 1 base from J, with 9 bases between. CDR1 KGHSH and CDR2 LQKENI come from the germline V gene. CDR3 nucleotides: TGTGCCAGCTCACCACTGGCTAGCGGCACAGATACGCAGTATTTT. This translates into CASSPLASGTDTQYF.

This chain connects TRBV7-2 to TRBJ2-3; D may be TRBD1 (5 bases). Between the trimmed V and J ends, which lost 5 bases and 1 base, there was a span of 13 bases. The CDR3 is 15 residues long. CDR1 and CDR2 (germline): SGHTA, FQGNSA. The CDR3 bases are TGTGCCAGCAGCACCCAGGGTTATGGCACAGATACGCAGTATTTT. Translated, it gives CASSTQGYGTDTQYF.

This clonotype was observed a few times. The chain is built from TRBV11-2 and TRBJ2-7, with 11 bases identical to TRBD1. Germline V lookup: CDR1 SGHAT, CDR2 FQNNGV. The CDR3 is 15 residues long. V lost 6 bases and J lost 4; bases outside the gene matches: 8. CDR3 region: CASRLGQGAMYEQYV. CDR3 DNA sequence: TGTGCCAGCAGACTCGGACAGGGGGCGATGTACGAGCAGTACGTC.

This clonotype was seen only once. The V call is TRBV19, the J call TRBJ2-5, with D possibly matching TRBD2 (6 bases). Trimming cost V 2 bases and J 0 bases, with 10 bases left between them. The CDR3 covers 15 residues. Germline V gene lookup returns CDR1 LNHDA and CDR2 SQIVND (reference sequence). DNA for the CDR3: TGTGCCAGTAGTATAAGACCGGGGGACCAAGAGACCCAGTACTTC. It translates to CASSIRPGDQETQYF.

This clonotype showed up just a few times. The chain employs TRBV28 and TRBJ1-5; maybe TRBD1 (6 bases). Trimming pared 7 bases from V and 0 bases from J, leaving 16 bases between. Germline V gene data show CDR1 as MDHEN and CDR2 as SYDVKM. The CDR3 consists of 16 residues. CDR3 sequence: CASTPGGAYSNQPQHF. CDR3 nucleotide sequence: TGTGCCAGCACCCCCGGGGGGGCTTATAGCAATCAGCCCCAGCATTTT.

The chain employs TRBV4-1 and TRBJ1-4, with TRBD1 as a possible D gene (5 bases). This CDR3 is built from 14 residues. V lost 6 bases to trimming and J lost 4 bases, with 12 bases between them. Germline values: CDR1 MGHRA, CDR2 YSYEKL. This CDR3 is CASSYGAVNEKLFF. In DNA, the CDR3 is TGCGCCAGCAGTTATGGGGCTGTTAATGAAAAACTGTTTTTT.

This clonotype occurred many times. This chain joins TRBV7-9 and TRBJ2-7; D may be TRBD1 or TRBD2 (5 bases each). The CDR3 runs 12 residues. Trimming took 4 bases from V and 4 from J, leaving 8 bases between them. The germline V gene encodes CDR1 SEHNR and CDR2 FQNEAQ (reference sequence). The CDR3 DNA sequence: TGTGCCAGCAGCTGGGGACGGTACGAGCAGTACTTC. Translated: CASSWGRYEQYF.

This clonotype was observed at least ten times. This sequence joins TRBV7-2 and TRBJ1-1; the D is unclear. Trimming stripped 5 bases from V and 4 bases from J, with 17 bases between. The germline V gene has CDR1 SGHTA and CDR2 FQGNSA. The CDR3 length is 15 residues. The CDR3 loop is CASSGHPGKGTEAFF. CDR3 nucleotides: TGTGCCAGCAGCGGGCACCCGGGAAAGGGCACTGAAGCTTTCTTT. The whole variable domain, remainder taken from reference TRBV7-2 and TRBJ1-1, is GAGVSQSPSNKVTEKGKDVELRCDPISGHTALYWYRQSLGQGLEFLIYFQGNSAPDKSGLPSDRFSAERTGGSVSTLTIQRTQQEDSAVYLCASSGHPGKGTEAFFGQGTRLTVV.